The next 2 T cell receptor beta chains were all read from a single sample in a study of cytomegalovirus exposure and HLA in healthy donors. Data came from immunoSEQ multiplex PCR; TCRdb stores just in-frame clones and leaves some out. Among some 190,000 clones listed, about 83% were seen once. The sequenced sample was PBMCs. These receptors originate from a woman between 18 and 29 years old in good health and CMV-seronegative.

The rearrangement links TRBV7-6 to TRBJ2-7; D gene unclear. V was cut by 1 base and J by 0 bases, with 7 bases left in between. The CDR3 totals 14 residues. Germline V gene data show CDR1 as SGHVS and CDR2 as FNYEAQ. This chain's CDR3 is CASSLDPGSYEQYF. In DNA form, the CDR3 reads TGTGCCAGCAGCTTAGATCCGGGCTCCTACGAGCAGTACTTC. The complete variable domain, with remaining parts taken from reference TRBV7-6 and TRBJ2-7, reads GAGVSQSPRYKVTKRGQDVALRCDPISGHVSLYWYRQALGQGPEFLTYFNYEAQQDKSGLPNDRFSAERPEGSISTLTIQRTEQRDSAMYRCASSLDPGSYEQYFGPGTRLTVT.

The rearrangement joins TRBV27 to TRBJ2-3; TRBD2 aligns across 7 bases. CDR1 MNHEY and CDR2 SMNVEV come from the germline V gene (reference sequence). The CDR3 covers 14 residues. The V segment lost 2 bases and the J segment 4 bases; nucleotides outside the gene matches: 3. This CDR3 reads CASSLAGVPDTQYF. Written as DNA, the CDR3 is TGTGCCAGCAGTTTAGCGGGAGTCCCAGATACGCAGTATTTT.